This entry lists 32 T cell receptor beta chains sequenced from one sample in a study of circulating CD8 cells and anti-PD-1 response in melanoma. Four subsets defined by PD-1 and/or TIGIT were sorted from live CD3+CD8+TCRalphabeta+ cells. The QIAseq Immune Repertoire TCR panel built the libraries from around 15 ng of total RNA. TCRdb itself ran the reads through MiXCR, one entry per CDR3 protein. Of roughly 870 distinct CDR3 sequences detected, 7% to 9% appear once; the ten largest clones hold around a third. The starting material was CD8+ T cells from PBMCs, obtained at baseline or after one month of anti-PD-1 therapy (not recorded which). These receptors came from a human donor with melanoma.

Sample share makes this clonotype medium-sized (0.01 to 0.1%). V is TRBV7-6 and J is TRBJ2-5; D call uncertain. CDR1 and CDR2 (germline): SGHVS, FNYEAQ. The length of the CDR3 is 15 residues. V lost 1 base, J lost 7 bases, and 16 bases lay in between. The CDR3 DNA reads as TGTGCCAGCAGCTTAGTTGCAGGCCAGGTCTGGACCCAGTACTTC. Its translation is CASSLVAGQVWTQYF. Combining the CDR3 with reference TRBV7-6 and TRBJ2-5 gives the whole variable domain GAGVSQSPRYKVTKRGQDVALRCDPISGHVSLYWYRQALGQGPEFLTYFNYEAQQDKSGLPNDRFSAERPEGSISTLTIQRTEQRDSAMYRCASSLVAGQVWTQYFGPGTRLLVL.

This clonotype qualifies as medium-sized. The chain joins TRBV27 to TRBJ2-3, with 9 bases fitting TRBD2. The CDR3 loop spans 17 amino acids. Germline trimming cut 5 bases from V and 2 bases from J; bases unmatched to any gene: 11. CDR1 and CDR2 (germline): MNHEY, SMNVEV (reference sequence). The DNA for the CDR3 is TGTGCCAGCAGTCCCCTTGACCTAGCGGGGTCCACAGATACGCAGTATTTT. It specifies CASSPLDLAGSTDTQYF.

Within the sample, this clonotype is large. This chain uses TRBV5-4 with TRBJ2-5, with TRBD1 identical over 8 bases. J gave up 2 bases and V 2 bases, and 5 bases lay outside the gene matches. The CDR3 is 15 residues long. Per the germline V gene, CDR1 is SGHNT and CDR2 is YYREEE (reference sequence). The CDR3: CASSFPGDRQETQYF. In DNA, the CDR3 is TGTGCCAGCAGCTTTCCCGGGGACAGGCAAGAGACCCAGTACTTC. Drawing the rest from reference TRBV5-4 and TRBJ2-5, the complete variable domain is ETGVTQSPTHLIKTRGQQVTLRCSSQSGHNTVSWYQQALGQGPQFIFQYYREEENGRGNFPPRFSGLQFPNYSSELNVNALELDDSALYLCASSFPGDRQETQYFGPGTRLLVL.

By share, this clonotype ranks as large. V and J are TRBV7-3 and TRBJ2-2; D is unclear. The CDR3 has 14 residues. Germline V gene lookup returns CDR1 SGHTA and CDR2 FQGTGA. The germline V and J ends were trimmed by 3 bases and 5 bases, with 10 bases remaining between them. The CDR3 protein is CASSFGLGTGELFF. The CDR3 DNA is TGTGCCAGCAGCTTCGGCCTAGGGACCGGGGAGCTGTTTTTT.

This clonotype is large by share. The gene calls are TRBV16 and TRBJ2-1; 8 nucleotides line up with TRBD1. Losses at the gene ends were 4 bases for V and 4 bases for J; bases not matched to a gene: 9. The CDR3 is 16 amino acids. Germline lookup yields CDR1 KGHSY and CDR2 FQNENV. The CDR3 sequence is CASSLEQGASYNEQFF. The CDR3 DNA reads TGTGCCAGCAGCCTTGAGCAGGGGGCCTCTTACAATGAGCAGTTCTTC.

By proportion, this clonotype is large. The rearrangement uses TRBV29-1 and TRBJ2-7, with 9 nucleotides matching TRBD1. The CDR3 sequence is 12 residues long. The V and J ends lost 7 bases and 2 bases, in that order; junction bases with no gene match: 3. Germline V gives CDR1 SQVTM, CDR2 ANQGSEA. The CDR3 is CSAGTGTYEQYF. The CDR3 nucleotides read TGCAGCGCCGGGACAGGGACCTACGAGCAGTACTTC.

This clonotype was found a few times. This rearrangement joins TRBV27 to TRBJ2-1, with TRBD2 matching 11 bases. Unmatched junction bases numbered 5, after V lost 4 bases and J lost 3 bases. The CDR3 has 16 amino acids. Germline-derived CDR1 and CDR2 are MNHEY and SMNVEV (reference sequence). The CDR3 DNA reads TGTGCCAGCAGTTCAGGGACTAGCGGCTACTACAATGAGCAGTTCTTC. Protein product: CASSSGTSGYYNEQFF.

This clonotype showed up just a few times. This chain uses TRBV7-2 with TRBJ2-7, with 9 bases lining up with TRBD2. The CDR3 loop spans 14 amino acids. Germline V gives CDR1 SGHTA, CDR2 FQGNSA. J gave up 2 bases and V 3 bases, and 2 bases lay outside the gene matches. The CDR3, as DNA: TGTGCCAGCAGCTTTGCTAGCGGGGCCTACGAGCAGTACTTC. This sequence encodes CASSFASGAYEQYF.

In its sample, this clonotype is medium-sized. The CDR3 sequence: CASSLVMNTEAFF. The CDR3 DNA sequence: TGTGCCAGCAGCCTCGTTATGAACACTGAAGCTTTCTTT. The chain combines TRBV7-2 with TRBJ1-1; no definite D call. The CDR3 totals 13 residues. The V and J ends lost 5 bases and 0 bases respectively, with 7 bases between them. The germline V gene encodes CDR1 SGHTA and CDR2 FQGNSA.

By sample share, this clonotype is medium-sized. The rearrangement uses TRBV6-2 or TRBV6-3 and TRBJ2-2; 7 positions match TRBD1. The germline V gene has CDR1 MNHEY and CDR2 SVGEGT. The CDR3 has 14 residues. V dropped 6 bases and J dropped 3; count of bases not matched to a gene: 4. Written as DNA, the CDR3 is TGTGCCAGCAGAGGGGGCCTGGACACCGGGGAGCTGTTTTTT. This encodes CASRGGLDTGELFF.

V and J are TRBV28 and TRBJ2-7, with 11 bases that match TRBD1. The J call could be wrong; TRBJ2-1 is a better fit for the DNA end. Germline V lookup: CDR1 MDHEN, CDR2 SYDVKM. The CDR3 extends over 15 amino acids. The CDR3 here is CASSLARTGGWEQFF. CDR3 sequence (DNA): TGTGCCAGCAGTTTAGCGAGGACAGGGGGCTGGGAGCAGTTCTTC.

This clonotype is medium-sized by share. The chain has TRBV24-1 and TRBJ1-3; D ambiguous. Germline-derived CDR1 and CDR2 are KGHDR and SFDVKD. Trimming shortened V by 6 bases and J by 0 bases, and 11 bases separated the two germline ends. CDR3 size: 15 residues. This CDR3 is CATSQAGHSGNTIYF. The CDR3 nucleotides are TGTGCCACCAGTCAAGCAGGCCACTCTGGAAACACCATATATTTT.

In this sample, this clonotype turned up a few times. The V and J genes are TRBV27 and TRBJ2-1; no firm D call. From germline, CDR1 is MNHEY and CDR2 SMNVEV (reference sequence). This CDR3 has 11 amino acids. Trimming stripped 3 bases from V and 4 bases from J, with 1 base between. The CDR3 sequence: CASSFYNEQFF. The CDR3 DNA reads as TGTGCCAGCAGTTTTTACAATGAGCAGTTCTTC.

By its share, this clonotype is medium-sized. V usage is TRBV16 and J usage is TRBJ2-3; weak D call: TRBD1 (5 bases). The CDR3 is 14 amino acids. Trimming took 2 bases from V and 6 from J, leaving 12 bases between them. Germline-derived CDR1 and CDR2 are KGHSY and FQNENV. The CDR3 reads CASSQSSRVDTQYF. The DNA of the CDR3 is TGTGCCAGCAGCCAAAGTAGCAGGGTCGATACGCAGTATTTT. Combining the CDR3 with reference TRBV16 and TRBJ2-3 gives the whole variable domain GEEVAQTPKHLVRGEGQKAKLYCAPIKGHSYVFWYQQVLKNEFKFLISFQNENVFDETGMPKERFSAKCLPNSPCSLEIQATKLEDSAVYFCASSQSSRVDTQYFGPGTRLTVL.

In this sample, this clonotype turned up a few times. V usage is TRBV7-3 and J usage is TRBJ1-3, with D unresolved. The CDR3 is 14 residues long. Deletions cut 5 bases from V and 0 bases from J, with 8 bases between. In germline, CDR1 is SGHTA, CDR2 FQGTGA. CDR3 loop: CASSPTGSGNTIYF. CDR3 DNA sequence: TGTGCCAGCAGCCCCACCGGCTCTGGAAACACCATATATTTT.

V gene TRBV7-2 combines with J gene TRBJ2-3; possibly TRBD1 for D (6 bases). This CDR3 contains 14 residues. Trimming took off 6 bases at V and 5 bases at J, with 15 bases between the two ends. Germline V gives CDR1 SGHTA, CDR2 FQGNSA. CDR3: CASSFQGIGDTQYF. CDR3 nucleotides: TGTGCCAGCAGTTTCCAGGGGATCGGAGATACGCAGTATTTT.

Regarding this clonotype: A read error may produce the germline difference seen at one junction end. The chain recombines TRBV6-1 with TRBJ1-5; D not certain. Germline V gene sequence: CDR1 MNHNS, CDR2 SASEGT. This CDR3 contains 14 residues. The CDR3 loop reads CASSEGSEGQPLHF. CDR3 sequence (DNA): TGTGCCAGTAGTGAAGGGTCGGAGGGTCAGCCCCTGCATTTT.

In its sample, this clonotype is large. The chain employs TRBV19 and TRBJ1-4; D unclear. V lost 0 bases to trimming and J lost 7 bases, with 12 bases between them. The CDR3 loop spans 15 amino acids. Germline CDR1 reads LNHDA; CDR2 reads SQIVND (reference sequence). This CDR3 reads CASSIEAGVAEKLFF. The CDR3 DNA sequence: TGTGCCAGTAGTATAGAGGCCGGGGTAGCTGAAAAACTGTTTTTT.

V and J are TRBV30 and TRBJ2-5; TRBD2 is a possible D gene (6 bases). Trimming cost V 4 bases and J 7 bases, with 25 bases left between them. The CDR3 length is 16 residues. Germline V gene lookup returns CDR1 GTSNPN and CDR2 SVGIG (reference sequence). The CDR3 region has the DNA TGTGCCTGGAAAAGGGATCGTCTCGCCCTGGGGGGGACCCAGTACTTC. Encoded protein: CAWKRDRLALGGTQYF.

This clonotype was seen just once. A single base separates this from a much larger clone, so it may be a read error. The V call is TRBV7-2, the J call TRBJ2-1, with D maybe TRBD2 (5 bases). The length of the CDR3 is 11 residues. Germline loops: CDR1 SGHTA, CDR2 FQGNSA. The CDR3 DNA reads as TGTGCCAGCAGCTACTCCTACGAGCGGTACTTC. It yields the protein CASSYSYERYF.

By share, this clonotype ranks as medium-sized (0.01 to 0.1%). The chain has TRBV4-1 and TRBJ2-1, with 9 bases fitting TRBD2. Germline-derived CDR1 and CDR2 are MGHRA and YSYEKL. The J segment lost 8 bases and the V segment lost 0 bases, leaving 11 bases of the junction unmatched. This CDR3 has 17 amino acids. The CDR3: CASSQDIGAGGLDEQFF. Here the CDR3 DNA reads TGCGCCAGCAGCCAAGATATAGGAGCGGGGGGTCTAGATGAGCAGTTCTTC.

This clonotype appeared a few times. This rearrangement joins TRBV2 to TRBJ1-1; no clear D gene. This CDR3 contains 15 residues. The V end lost 7 bases, the J end lost 0 bases, and 15 bases lay between the germline ends. Per the germline V gene, CDR1 is SNHLY and CDR2 is FYNNEI. The DNA of the CDR3 is TGTGCCAGCACCCGATCGACTGAAATGAACACTGAAGCTTTCTTT. It is translated as CASTRSTEMNTEAFF.

CDR3 DNA sequence: TGTGCCAGCAGTTTAAACCCAGGGTGGGTTAACAATGAGCAGTTCTTC. Its translation is CASSLNPGWVNNEQFF. The chain joins TRBV27 to TRBJ2-1, with a weak D call TRBD1 (5 bases). Germline V gene sequence: CDR1 MNHEY, CDR2 SMNVEV (reference sequence). V gave up 2 bases and J gave up 5 bases, with 16 bases separating them. This CDR3 is built from 16 residues.

This clonotype is deemed medium-sized (0.01 to 0.1%). This chain links TRBV7-3 with TRBJ1-5; D unclear. This CDR3 has 17 amino acids. Between the trimmed V and J ends, which lost 8 bases and 0 bases, there was a span of 20 bases. Germline V gene sequence: CDR1 SGHTA, CDR2 FQGTGA. CDR3 loop: CASLLNGVGVSNQPQHF. CDR3 DNA: TGTGCCAGCCTCCTCAATGGGGTGGGAGTTAGCAATCAGCCCCAGCATTTT.

This clonotype occurred a few times. One end of the junction is discordant with germline, which a read error may explain. The CDR3 reads CASSGQESSYERYF. The CDR3 DNA sequence: TGTGCCAGCAGTGGACAGGAGAGCTCCTACGAGCGGTACTTC. The chain is built from TRBV2 and TRBJ2-7; tentatively, D is TRBD1 (6 bases). From germline, CDR1 is SNHLY and CDR2 FYNNEI. The CDR3 is 14 amino acids. The full variable domain, its missing parts supplied by reference TRBV2 and TRBJ2-7, is EPEVTQTPSHQVTQMGQEVILRCVPISNHLYFYWYRQILGQKVEFLVSFYNNEISEKSEIFDDQFSVERPDGSNFTLKIRSTKLEDSAMYFCASSGQESSYERYFGPGTRLTVT.

This clonotype is labeled as large. CDR3 sequence reads: CASILDQGARTEAFF. The CDR3 DNA reads as TGTGCCAGCATCCTCGACCAGGGGGCGAGGACTGAAGCTTTCTTT. The rearrangement joins TRBV27 to TRBJ1-1; 8 nucleotides line up with TRBD1. CDR3 size: 15 residues. Germline CDR1 reads MNHEY; CDR2 reads SMNVEV (reference sequence). V shed 7 bases and J 5 bases; nucleotides not matched to a gene: 12.

The rearrangement uses TRBV7-9 and TRBJ2-4; 9 bases map to TRBD1. This CDR3 contains 16 residues. V lost 5 bases, J lost 1 base, and 6 bases stayed unmatched. Germline V gives CDR1 SEHNR, CDR2 FQNEAQ (reference sequence). CDR3 loop: CASSPRTGVAKNIQYF. The CDR3 DNA follows: TGTGCCAGCAGCCCTAGGACAGGGGTGGCCAAAAACATTCAGTACTTC.

Judged by abundance, this clonotype is large. CDR3 in amino acids: CGSRSPLYNEQFF. For the CDR3, the DNA is TGTGGGTCTCGGTCCCCTCTCTACAATGAGCAGTTCTTC. The chain links TRBV19 to TRBJ2-1; D is unresolved. The CDR3 runs 13 residues. Germline CDR1 is LNHDA and CDR2 is SQIVND (reference sequence).

Sample share makes this clonotype medium-sized. The chain links TRBV19 to TRBJ2-2, with D hard to call. The CDR3 is 14 residues long. The ends were cut back, 3 bases at V and 8 bases at J, with 13 bases in the middle. Germline V lookup: CDR1 LNHDA, CDR2 SQIVND (reference sequence). The CDR3 sequence: CASSMISQAGELFF. CDR3 sequence (DNA): TGTGCCAGTAGTATGATCTCGCAGGCTGGGGAGCTGTTTTTT.

V gene TRBV27 combines with J gene TRBJ2-7, with 9 bases lining up with TRBD1. The junction had 8 bases not matched to a gene; V was cut back by 3 bases and J by 5 bases. Germline loops: CDR1 MNHEY, CDR2 SMNVEV (reference sequence). This CDR3 is built from 15 residues. The CDR3 loop is CASSLSQGAVHEQYF. The CDR3 nucleotides are TGTGCCAGCAGTTTGTCACAGGGGGCGGTCCACGAGCAGTACTTC.

This clonotype showed up just a few times. V and J are TRBV23-1 and TRBJ2-2; 8 bases agree with TRBD1. TRBV23-1 is an ORF for which the function is uncertain. The CDR3 is made up of 17 amino acids. With V trimmed by 5 bases and J by 5 bases, 13 bases remained unmatched. CDR3 bases: TGCGCCAGCAGTTCGGGCGGAGACAGGGGAAAAACCGGGGAGCTGTTTTTT. Its protein product is CASSSGGDRGKTGELFF.

This CDR3 is CASGRQGLNEQYF. The CDR3, as DNA: TGTGCCAGTGGCCGACAGGGTCTGAACGAGCAGTACTTC. The gene calls are TRBV19 and TRBJ2-7; 7 nucleotides match TRBD1. Trimming took 8 bases from V and 5 from J; bases not matched to a gene: 9. The CDR3 has 13 residues. The germline V gene has CDR1 LNHDA and CDR2 SQIVND (reference sequence).